This T cell receptor (beta chain) was sequenced during a study of blood T cell repertoires in COVID-19. In the study overall: The cDNA or gDNA used as material had been derived from T cells, B-cell-depleted T cells, or PBMCs.

TCRdb keeps only in-frame clones here, not all; method: immunoSEQ multiplex PCR. Here the sample spans about 150,000 clones, just over 90% being singletons. The CDR3 has 16 amino acids. The V end was cut by 3 bases, the J end by 0 bases, with 12 bases between. CDR1 SGHNT and CDR2 YYREEE come from the germline V gene (reference sequence). V usage is TRBV5-4 and J usage is TRBJ2-2; perhaps TRBD2 as D (5 bases). Sample: peripheral blood. The clonotype was recovered from a man between 18 and 29 years old with COVID-19, enrolled during active disease. CDR3 region: CASSSPGVSNTGELFF. The DNA of the CDR3 is TGTGCCAGCAGCTCTCCCGGGGTCTCGAACACCGGGGAGCTGTTTTTT.